Below are 5 T cell receptor beta chains sequenced from a single sample in a study of PD-L1 blockade in urothelial cancer. TCRdb's table, derived via immunoSEQ multiplex PCR, lists solely in-frame clones and lacks some. The table records around 49,000 clones, roughly four fifths of them present only once. Time point specified: peripheral blood 6 weeks after treatment start. The input for sequencing was PBMCs, taken around atezolizumab (anti-PD-L1) treatment. The receptors derive from a man between 60 and 75 years old with urothelial cancer.

V is TRBV6-5 and J is TRBJ2-7, with TRBD1 matching over 7 bases. V was pared by 5 bases and J by 3 bases, with 7 bases of the junction left unmatched. The germline V gene has CDR1 MNHEY and CDR2 SVGAGI. This CDR3 region has 14 residues. The CDR3 DNA reads as TGTGCCAGCAGTCGACAGGGATTGGGCTACGAGCAGTACTTC. Its translation is CASSRQGLGYEQYF.

The chain is built from TRBV10-3 and TRBJ1-3; TRBD1 aligns across 7 bases. V lost 4 bases and J lost 0; bases outside the gene matches: 6. The CDR3 extends over 16 amino acids. CDR1 ENHRY and CDR2 SYGVKD come from the germline V gene. The CDR3: CAISGSTGTSGNTIYF. The CDR3 DNA follows: TGTGCCATCAGTGGCTCGACAGGGACCTCTGGAAACACCATATATTTT.

This clone was counted once. This chain connects TRBV4-3 to TRBJ2-2, with TRBD2 identical over 11 bases. The J segment lost 8 bases and the V segment lost 1 base, leaving 12 bases of the junction unmatched. Germline V CDR1 and CDR2: LGHNA, YSLEER. The CDR3 totals 18 residues. DNA for the CDR3: TGCGCCAGCAGCCAAGCCCCTAGACTAGCGGGACGAGGGGGGGAGCTGTTTTTT. Encoded protein: CASSQAPRLAGRGGELFF.

The chain employs TRBV5-1 and TRBJ2-5; 7 nucleotides align to TRBD1. The CDR3 has 15 amino acids. V shed 2 bases, J shed 0 bases, and the junction held 4 bases outside the gene matches. CDR1 and CDR2 (germline): SGHRS, YFSETQ. CDR3 loop: CASSFGDSHQETQYF. Here the CDR3 DNA reads TGCGCCAGCAGCTTTGGGGACAGTCACCAAGAGACCCAGTACTTC.

The chain is built from TRBV6-5 and TRBJ2-7; 9 bases align to TRBD1. Germline loops: CDR1 MNHEY, CDR2 SVGAGI. The CDR3 is made up of 13 amino acids. Unmatched junction bases numbered 4, after V lost 6 bases and J lost 4 bases. In DNA, the CDR3 is TGTGCCAGCAGGGGGGACAGGGTATACGAGCAGTACTTC. Amino acids: CASRGDRVYEQYF.